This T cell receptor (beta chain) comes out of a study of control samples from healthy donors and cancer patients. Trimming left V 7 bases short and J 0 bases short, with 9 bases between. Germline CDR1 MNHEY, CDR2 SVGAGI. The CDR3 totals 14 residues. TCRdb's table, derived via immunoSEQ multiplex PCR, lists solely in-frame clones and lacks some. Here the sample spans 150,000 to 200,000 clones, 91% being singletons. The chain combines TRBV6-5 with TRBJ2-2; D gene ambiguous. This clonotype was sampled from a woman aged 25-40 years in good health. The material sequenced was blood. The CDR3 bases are TGTGCCAGCACTTTCAGCGCGAACACCGGGGAGCTGTTTTTT. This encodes CASTFSANTGELFF.